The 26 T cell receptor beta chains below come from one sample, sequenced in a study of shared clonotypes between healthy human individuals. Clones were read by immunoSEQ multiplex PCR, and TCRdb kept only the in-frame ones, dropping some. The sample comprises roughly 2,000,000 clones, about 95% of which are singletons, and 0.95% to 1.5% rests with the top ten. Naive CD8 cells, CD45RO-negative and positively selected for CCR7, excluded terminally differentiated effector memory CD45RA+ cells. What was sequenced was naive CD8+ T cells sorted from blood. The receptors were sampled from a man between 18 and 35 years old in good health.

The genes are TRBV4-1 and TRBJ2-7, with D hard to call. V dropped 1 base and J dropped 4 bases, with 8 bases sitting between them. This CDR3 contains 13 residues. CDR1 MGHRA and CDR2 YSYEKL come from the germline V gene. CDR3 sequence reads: CASSQVPIYEQYF. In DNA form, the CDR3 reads TGCGCCAGCAGCCAAGTGCCTATTTACGAGCAGTACTTC.

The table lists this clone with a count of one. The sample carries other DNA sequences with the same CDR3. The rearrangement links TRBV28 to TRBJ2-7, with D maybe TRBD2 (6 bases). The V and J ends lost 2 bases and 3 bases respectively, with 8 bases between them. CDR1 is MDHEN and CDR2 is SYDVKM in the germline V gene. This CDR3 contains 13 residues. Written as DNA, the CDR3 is TGTGCCAGCAGTTTAGGTAGCGGCTACGAGCAGTACTTC. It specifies CASSLGSGYEQYF.

The CDR3 nucleotides are TGCGCCAGCAGAGACCTCACAGGGGGGTACTCTGGAAACACCATATATTTT. Encoded protein: CASRDLTGGYSGNTIYF. The gene calls are TRBV5-1 and TRBJ1-3, with TRBD1 matching 8 bases. Germline assignment: CDR1 SGHRS and CDR2 YFSETQ. The V gene end was trimmed by 5 bases and the J gene end by 0 bases; junction bases not matched to a gene: 10. The CDR3 loop spans 17 amino acids.

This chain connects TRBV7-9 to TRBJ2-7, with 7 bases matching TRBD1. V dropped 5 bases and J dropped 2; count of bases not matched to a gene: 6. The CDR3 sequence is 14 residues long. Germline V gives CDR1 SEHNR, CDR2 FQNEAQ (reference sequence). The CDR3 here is CASSNRDRPYEQYF. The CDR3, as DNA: TGTGCCAGCAGCAACCGGGACAGACCCTACGAGCAGTACTTC.

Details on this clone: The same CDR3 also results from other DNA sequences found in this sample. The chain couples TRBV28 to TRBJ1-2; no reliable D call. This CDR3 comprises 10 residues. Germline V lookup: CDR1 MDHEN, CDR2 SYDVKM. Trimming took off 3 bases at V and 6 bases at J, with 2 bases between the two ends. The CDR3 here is CASSLDGYTF. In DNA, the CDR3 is TGTGCCAGCAGTTTGGATGGCTACACCTTC.

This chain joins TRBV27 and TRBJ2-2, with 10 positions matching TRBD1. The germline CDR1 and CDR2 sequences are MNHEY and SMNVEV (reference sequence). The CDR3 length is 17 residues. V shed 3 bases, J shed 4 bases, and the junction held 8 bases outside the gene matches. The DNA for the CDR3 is TGTGCCAGCAGTTTCGGGACAGGGGATCTCGGCACCGGGGAGCTGTTTTTT. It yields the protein CASSFGTGDLGTGELFF.

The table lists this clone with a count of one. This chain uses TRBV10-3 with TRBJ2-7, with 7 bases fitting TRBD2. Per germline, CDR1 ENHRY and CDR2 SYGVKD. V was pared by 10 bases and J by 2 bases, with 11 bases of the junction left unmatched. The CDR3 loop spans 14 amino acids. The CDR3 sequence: CATQSSGTTYEQYF. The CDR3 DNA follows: TGTGCCACCCAATCTTCCGGGACTACCTACGAGCAGTACTTC.

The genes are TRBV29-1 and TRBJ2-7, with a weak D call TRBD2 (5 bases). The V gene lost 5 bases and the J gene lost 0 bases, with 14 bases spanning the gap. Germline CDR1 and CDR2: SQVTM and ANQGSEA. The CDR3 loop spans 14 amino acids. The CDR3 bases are TGCAGCGTTCGTACAGCGGAGAGCTCCTACGAGCAGTACTTC. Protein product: CSVRTAESSYEQYF.

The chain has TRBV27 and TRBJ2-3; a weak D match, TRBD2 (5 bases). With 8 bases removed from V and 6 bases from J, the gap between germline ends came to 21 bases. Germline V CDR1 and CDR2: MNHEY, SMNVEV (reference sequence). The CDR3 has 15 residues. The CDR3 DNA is TGTGCCAGCCACCCCACCTTAGGAGGATCCGATACGCAGTATTTT. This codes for CASHPTLGGSDTQYF.

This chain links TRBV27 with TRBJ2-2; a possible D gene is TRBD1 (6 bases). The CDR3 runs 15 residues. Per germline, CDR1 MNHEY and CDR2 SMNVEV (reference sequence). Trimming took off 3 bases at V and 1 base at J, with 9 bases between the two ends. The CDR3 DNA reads TGTGCCAGCAGTTTTTTACAGGGGAACACCGGGGAGCTGTTTTTT. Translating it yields CASSFLQGNTGELFF.

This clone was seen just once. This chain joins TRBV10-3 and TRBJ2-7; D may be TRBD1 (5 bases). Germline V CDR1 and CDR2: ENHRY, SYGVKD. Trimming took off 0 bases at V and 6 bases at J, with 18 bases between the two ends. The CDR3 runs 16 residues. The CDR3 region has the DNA TGTGCCATCAGTGAGTCGACTCAGGGCCCCTCCGGCGAGCAGTACTTC. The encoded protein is CAISESTQGPSGEQYF.

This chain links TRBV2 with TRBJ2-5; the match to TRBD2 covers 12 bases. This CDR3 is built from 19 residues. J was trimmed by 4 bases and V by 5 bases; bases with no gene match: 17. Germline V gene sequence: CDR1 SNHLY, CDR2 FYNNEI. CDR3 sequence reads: CASSPIYLAGGSSGETQYF. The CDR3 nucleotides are TGTGCCAGCAGTCCTATATACCTAGCGGGGGGGTCCTCGGGAGAGACCCAGTACTTC.

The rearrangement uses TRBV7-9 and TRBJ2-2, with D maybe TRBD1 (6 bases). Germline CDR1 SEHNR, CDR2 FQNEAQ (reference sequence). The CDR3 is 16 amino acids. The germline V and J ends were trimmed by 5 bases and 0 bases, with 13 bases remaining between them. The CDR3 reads CASSTNRDTNTGELFF. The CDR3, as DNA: TGTGCCAGCAGCACTAACAGGGATACGAACACCGGGGAGCTGTTTTTT.

For the CDR3, the DNA is TGCGCCAGCAGCCAAGACGGACTAGCGGTATACAATGAGCAGTTCTTC. Amino acid sequence: CASSQDGLAVYNEQFF. The chain couples TRBV4-3 to TRBJ2-1; 10 nucleotides line up with TRBD2. After removal of 0 bases from V and 4 bases from J, the junction contained 3 bases not matched to a gene. The germline CDR1 and CDR2 sequences are LGHNA and YSLEER. The CDR3 is 16 residues long.

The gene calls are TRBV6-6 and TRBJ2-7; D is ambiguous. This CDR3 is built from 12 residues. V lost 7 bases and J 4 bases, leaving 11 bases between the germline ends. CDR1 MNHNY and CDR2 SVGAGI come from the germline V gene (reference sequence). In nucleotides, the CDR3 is TGTGCCAGCACCAACTCCGGGTACGAGCAGTACTTC. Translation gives CASTNSGYEQYF.

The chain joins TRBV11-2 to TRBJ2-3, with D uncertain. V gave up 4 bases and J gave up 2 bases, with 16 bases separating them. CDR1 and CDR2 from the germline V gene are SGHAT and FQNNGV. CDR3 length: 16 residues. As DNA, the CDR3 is TGTGCCAGCAGCTCAGCTAAGGGCAGTATCACAGATACGCAGTATTTT. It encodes CASSSAKGSITDTQYF.

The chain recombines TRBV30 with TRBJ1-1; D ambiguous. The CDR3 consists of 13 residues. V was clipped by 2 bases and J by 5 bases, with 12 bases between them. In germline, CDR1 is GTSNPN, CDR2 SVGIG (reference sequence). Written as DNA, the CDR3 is TGTGCCTGGAGTACCAATGGCGGGACTGAAGCTTTCTTT. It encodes CAWSTNGGTEAFF.

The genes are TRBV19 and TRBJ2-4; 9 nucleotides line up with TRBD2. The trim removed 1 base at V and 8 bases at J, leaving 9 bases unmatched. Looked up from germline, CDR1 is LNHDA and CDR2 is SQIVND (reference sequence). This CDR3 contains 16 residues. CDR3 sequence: CASSIVAGGPVDIQYF. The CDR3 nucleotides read TGTGCCAGTAGTATAGTGGCGGGAGGGCCGGTGGACATTCAGTACTTC.

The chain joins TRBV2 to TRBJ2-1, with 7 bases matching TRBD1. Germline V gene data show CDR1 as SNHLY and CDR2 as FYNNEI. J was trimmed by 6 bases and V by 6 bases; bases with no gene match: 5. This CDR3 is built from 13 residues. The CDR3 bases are TGTGCCAGCAGCTGGACAGGACCCAATGAGCAGTTCTTC. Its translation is CASSWTGPNEQFF.

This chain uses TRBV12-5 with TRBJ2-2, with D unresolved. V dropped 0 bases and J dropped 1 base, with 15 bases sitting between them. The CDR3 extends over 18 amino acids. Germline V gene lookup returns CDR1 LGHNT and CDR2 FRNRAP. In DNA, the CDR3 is TGTGCTAGTGGTTTGGTAGTAGTATTGGGCGGGAACACCGGGGAGCTGTTTTTT. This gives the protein CASGLVVVLGGNTGELFF.

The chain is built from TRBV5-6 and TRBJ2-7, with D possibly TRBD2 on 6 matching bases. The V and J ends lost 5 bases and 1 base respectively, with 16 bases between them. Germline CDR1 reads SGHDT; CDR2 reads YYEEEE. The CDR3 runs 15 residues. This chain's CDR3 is CASSFAGTASYEQYF. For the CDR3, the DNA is TGTGCCAGCAGTTTTGCCGGGACTGCGTCCTACGAGCAGTACTTC.

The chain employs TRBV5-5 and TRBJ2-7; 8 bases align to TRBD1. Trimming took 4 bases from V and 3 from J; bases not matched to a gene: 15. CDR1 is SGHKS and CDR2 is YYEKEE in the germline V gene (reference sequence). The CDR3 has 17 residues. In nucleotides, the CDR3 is TGTGCCAGCAGCCTCACAACTCCCGGGACAGGCATCTACGAGCAGTACTTC. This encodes CASSLTTPGTGIYEQYF.

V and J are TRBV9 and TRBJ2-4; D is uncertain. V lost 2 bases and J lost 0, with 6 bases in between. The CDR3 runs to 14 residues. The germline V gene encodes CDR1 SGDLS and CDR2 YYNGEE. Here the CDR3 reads CASSVGEAKNIQYF. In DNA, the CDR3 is TGTGCCAGCAGCGTGGGCGAAGCCAAAAACATTCAGTACTTC.

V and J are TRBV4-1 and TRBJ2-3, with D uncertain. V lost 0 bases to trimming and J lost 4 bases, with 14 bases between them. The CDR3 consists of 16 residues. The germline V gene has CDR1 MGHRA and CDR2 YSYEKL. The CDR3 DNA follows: TGCGCCAGCAGCCAAGAGGCTAGGCAAACAGCAGATACGCAGTATTTT. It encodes CASSQEARQTADTQYF.

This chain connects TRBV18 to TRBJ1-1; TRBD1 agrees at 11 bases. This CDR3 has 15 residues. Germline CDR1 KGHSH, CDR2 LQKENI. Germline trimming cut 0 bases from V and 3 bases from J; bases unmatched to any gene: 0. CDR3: CASSPPGQGDTEAFF. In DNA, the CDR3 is TGTGCCAGCTCACCACCGGGACAGGGGGACACTGAAGCTTTCTTT.

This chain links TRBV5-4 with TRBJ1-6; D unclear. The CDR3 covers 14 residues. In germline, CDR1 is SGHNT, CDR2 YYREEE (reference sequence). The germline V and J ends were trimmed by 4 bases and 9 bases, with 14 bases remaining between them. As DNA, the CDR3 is TGTGCCAGCAGCGATCGGAACTCCGGTTCACCCCTCCACTTT. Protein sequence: CASSDRNSGSPLHF.